This T cell receptor beta chain emerged from a study of blood T cells in healthy people across ages. At the level of the study: When template switching was applied, about one barcoded beta molecule was captured per two T cells. General study points: Naive and antigen-experienced cells could not be conclusively compared, given unsorted PBMCs.

Many counts were recorded for this clonotype. Its antigen is unknown. The CDR3 covers 16 residues. Trimming cost V 1 base and J 4 bases; bases outside gene matches: 7. Germline loops: CDR1 LGHDT, CDR2 YNNKEL (reference sequence). With a J-beta primer mix and a sample-barcoded 5' primer, a second PCR ran roughly 7 to 11 cycles. A 12-random-nucleotide template-switch adaptor tagged each cDNA molecule. TCRdb reprocessed the 5' RACE reads with MiXCR, giving one entry per CDR3 protein. The sample contains around 970,000 distinct CDR3 sequences, about 53% of which appear only once. The TCR sequence derives from a woman in her sixties in good health. The sample consisted of blood. This chain links TRBV3-1 with TRBJ2-4, with 7 bases matching TRBD2. CDR3 in DNA: TGTGCCAGCAGCCAAGCGGGAGGTGGGGCAAAAAACATTCAGTACTTC. Protein sequence: CASSQAGGGAKNIQYF.